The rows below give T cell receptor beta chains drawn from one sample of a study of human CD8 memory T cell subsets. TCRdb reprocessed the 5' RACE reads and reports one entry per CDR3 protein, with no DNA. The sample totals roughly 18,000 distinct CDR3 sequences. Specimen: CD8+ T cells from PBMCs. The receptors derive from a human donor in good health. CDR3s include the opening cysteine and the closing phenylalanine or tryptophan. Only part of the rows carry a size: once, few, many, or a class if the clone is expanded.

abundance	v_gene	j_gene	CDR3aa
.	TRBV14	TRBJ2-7	CASSSKRTGSYEQYF
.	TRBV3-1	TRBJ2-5	CASNRGASGTQYF
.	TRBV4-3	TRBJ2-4	CASSQAGGTKNIQYF
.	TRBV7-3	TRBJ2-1	CASSLTPGRADNEQFF
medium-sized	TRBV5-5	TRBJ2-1	CASSLEPGYNEQFF
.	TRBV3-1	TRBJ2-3	CASSPPLNTDTQYF
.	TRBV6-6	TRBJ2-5	CASNEGLVLETQYF
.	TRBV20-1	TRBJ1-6	CSAPQSGPYNSPLHF
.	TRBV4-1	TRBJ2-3	CASSWAEDTQYF
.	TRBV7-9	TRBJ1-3	CAPATENRFSGNTIYF
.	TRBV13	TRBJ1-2	CASRDTMTGRDHYGYTF